The 20 T cell receptor beta chains in this list originate from one sample, sequenced in a study of blood T cell repertoires in COVID-19. The protocol was immunoSEQ multiplex PCR, while the TCRdb copy is restricted to in-frame clones and leaves out a portion. The sample gives fewer than 450,000 clones, approximately 90% of which show up once; roughly 12% is in the top ten. The sequencing input was peripheral blood. These receptors originate from a woman between 50 and 59 years old with COVID-19, enrolled during active disease.

This clone was seen only a few times. This chain uses TRBV6-5 with TRBJ1-1, with TRBD1 identical over 10 bases. Losses at the gene ends were 7 bases for V and 11 bases for J; bases not matched to a gene: 10. This CDR3 is 13 amino acids long. Germline V lookup: CDR1 MNHEY, CDR2 SVGAGI. This CDR3 reads CASTRFGTGAAFF. Here the CDR3 DNA reads TGTGCCAGCACTCGGTTCGGGACAGGGGCCGCTTTCTTT.

The chain recombines TRBV7-9 with TRBJ2-1, with 7 positions matching TRBD1. Germline-derived CDR1 and CDR2 are SEHNR and FQNEAQ (reference sequence). The CDR3 has 16 amino acids. V shed 4 bases and J 8 bases; nucleotides not matched to a gene: 14. CDR3 nucleotides: TGTGCCAGCAGCTCCCAGAGACAGGGTTTAAAGGATGAGCAGTTCTTC. Protein: CASSSQRQGLKDEQFF.

This CDR3 reads CASSEAGGSVDEQFF. The CDR3 DNA reads as TGTGCCAGCAGCGAGGCGGGGGGGTCGGTCGATGAGCAGTTCTTC. This sequence joins TRBV11-3 and TRBJ2-1; 9 bases agree with TRBD2. Unmatched junction bases numbered 10, after V lost 5 bases and J lost 8 bases. The CDR3 length is 15 residues. Germline assignment: CDR1 SGHNT and CDR2 YENEEA.

This chain connects TRBV2 to TRBJ2-2; D is possibly TRBD1 (6 bases). The CDR3 is made up of 15 amino acids. CDR1 SNHLY and CDR2 FYNNEI come from the germline V gene. V shed 5 bases and J shed 0 bases, with 10 bases lying between them. The CDR3 coding sequence is TGTGCCAGCAGTAACAGGGTTGCGAACACCGGGGAGCTGTTTTTT. It encodes CASSNRVANTGELFF. The full variable domain, in which reference TRBV2 and TRBJ2-2 provide the parts outside the CDR3, is EPEVTQTPSHQVTQMGQEVILRCVPISNHLYFYWYRQILGQKVEFLVSFYNNEISEKSEIFDDQFSVERPDGSNFTLKIRSTKLEDSAMYFCASSNRVANTGELFFGEGSRLTVL.

The CDR3 reads CASSEDSSGNTIYF. CDR3 sequence (DNA): TGTGCCAGCTCAGAGGACAGCTCTGGAAACACCATATATTTT. This rearrangement joins TRBV18 to TRBJ1-3; D perhaps matches TRBD1 (6 bases). V was shortened by 5 bases and J by 0 bases, with 8 bases between the two germline ends. Germline V lookup: CDR1 KGHSH, CDR2 LQKENI. CDR3 size: 14 residues.

This clone has only a few counts. The chain carries TRBV6-5 and TRBJ2-1; 10 bases map to TRBD2. In germline, CDR1 is MNHEY, CDR2 SVGAGI. The J segment lost 4 bases and the V segment lost 4 bases, leaving 4 bases of the junction unmatched. The CDR3 is 15 amino acids. CDR3 region: CASSSPSGRYNEQFF. The CDR3 region has the DNA TGTGCCAGCAGTTCGCCTAGCGGGAGATACAATGAGCAGTTCTTC.

The chain links TRBV14 to TRBJ1-6, with D perhaps matching TRBD1 (6 bases). The CDR3 is 16 residues long. The V end was cut by 1 base, the J end by 7 bases, with 14 bases between. Germline CDR1 and CDR2: SGHDN and FVKESK. The CDR3 sequence is CASSQGVGQPNSPLHF. The CDR3 nucleotides read TGTGCCAGCAGCCAAGGGGTAGGACAGCCGAATTCACCCCTCCACTTT.

V usage is TRBV28 and J usage is TRBJ1-6; possibly TRBD1 for D (5 bases). The CDR3 extends over 14 amino acids. Germline CDR1 is MDHEN and CDR2 is SYDVKM. Trimming removed 1 base from V and 9 bases from J, with 10 bases in between. DNA of the CDR3: TGTGCCAGCAGTTTATCAGGGAAGAGTTCACCCCTCCACTTT. Its protein is CASSLSGKSSPLHF.

The chain joins TRBV6-1 to TRBJ1-6; weak D call: TRBD1 (5 bases). There are 16 residues in the CDR3. Trimming pared 0 bases from V and 8 bases from J, leaving 14 bases between. Per the germline V gene, CDR1 is MNHNS and CDR2 is SASEGT. The CDR3 coding sequence is TGTGCCAGCAGTGAAGCATCGGGGGTTGGAGATTCACCCCTCCACTTT. As protein: CASSEASGVGDSPLHF.

Comment on this clone: The same CDR3 can be traced to other DNA sequences in this sample. The chain recombines TRBV30 with TRBJ1-1; D is undetermined. CDR3 length equals 14 residues. V was trimmed by 0 bases and J by 2 bases, leaving 10 bases between them. Germline-derived CDR1 and CDR2 are GTSNPN and SVGIG (reference sequence). The CDR3 DNA sequence: TGTGCCTGGAGTGTACTTGGTGCCAACACTGAAGCTTTCTTT. Translation: CAWSVLGANTEAFF. The variable domain in full, completed from reference TRBV30 and TRBJ1-1, reads SQTIHQWPATLVQPVGSPLSLECTVEGTSNPNLYWYRQAAGRGLQLLFYSVGIGQISSEVPQNLSASRPQDRQFILSSKKLLLSDSGFYLCAWSVLGANTEAFFGQGTRLTVV.

This clone was counted a single time. V is TRBV3-1 (or the pseudogene TRBV3-2) and J is TRBJ1-1; the match to TRBD1 covers 10 bases. The CDR3 runs 13 residues. Germline trimming cut 10 bases from V and 0 bases from J; bases unmatched to any gene: 2. Germline CDR1 LGHDT, CDR2 YNNKEL (reference sequence). CDR3 amino acids: CATGTGVNTEAFF. The CDR3 nucleotides read TGTGCCACCGGGACAGGGGTGAACACTGAAGCTTTCTTT.

The chain combines TRBV7-2 with TRBJ1-1, with D tentatively TRBD1 (6 bases). Per the germline V gene, CDR1 is SGHTA and CDR2 is FQGNSA. The CDR3 covers 17 residues. V lost 6 bases to trimming and J lost 4 bases, with 24 bases between them. The CDR3 DNA is TGTGCCAGCAGAGGTGGATTACGGTCAGGGGTGGGCACTGAAGCTTTCTTT. It translates to CASRGGLRSGVGTEAFF. The full variable domain, in which reference TRBV7-2 and TRBJ1-1 provide the parts outside the CDR3, is GAGVSQSPSNKVTEKGKDVELRCDPISGHTALYWYRQSLGQGLEFLIYFQGNSAPDKSGLPSDRFSAERTGGSVSTLTIQRTQQEDSAVYLCASRGGLRSGVGTEAFFGQGTRLTVV.

The J gene is TRBJ1-2, the V gene TRBV12-3 or TRBV12-4; unclear D gene. CDR3 length: 13 amino acids. Trimming took 6 bases from V and 3 from J, leaving 11 bases between them. The CDR3 sequence: CASRRLEDYGYTF. The CDR3 nucleotides read TGTGCCAGCAGGAGACTCGAGGACTATGGCTACACCTTC.

The rearrangement joins TRBV11-2 to TRBJ2-1, with 8 bases lining up with TRBD2. The CDR3 totals 18 residues. The V and J ends lost 3 bases and 3 bases, in that order; junction bases with no gene match: 13. Germline V gene data show CDR1 as SGHAT and CDR2 as FQNNGV. The DNA for the CDR3 is TGTGCCAGCAGCTTTCAGAAATCGGGGGGGCCTATCTACAATGAGCAGTTCTTC. Encoded protein: CASSFQKSGGPIYNEQFF.

This clone was observed once. This chain connects TRBV24-1 to TRBJ2-1; maybe TRBD2 (5 bases). The CDR3 is 12 residues long. Trimming pared 4 bases from V and 12 bases from J, leaving 12 bases between. Germline CDR1 reads KGHDR; CDR2 reads SFDVKD. This chain's CDR3 is CATSDGVGLQFF. The CDR3 nucleotides are TGTGCCACCAGTGACGGGGTAGGTCTGCAGTTCTTC.

This chain uses TRBV5-1 with TRBJ1-2, with D perhaps matching TRBD1 (6 bases). The CDR3 contains 12 residues. With 2 bases removed from V and 8 bases from J, the gap between germline ends came to 10 bases. Germline values: CDR1 SGHRS, CDR2 YFSETQ. CDR3 region: CASSLQGEGYTF. As DNA, the CDR3 is TGCGCCAGCAGCTTACAGGGAGAAGGCTACACCTTC.

The chain combines TRBV4-2 with TRBJ2-1; D uncertain. Trimming pared 3 bases from V and 9 bases from J, leaving 12 bases between. Germline loops: CDR1 LGHNA, CDR2 YNFKEQ. The CDR3 length is 13 residues. DNA for the CDR3: TGTGCCAGCAGCCAGGAGAGGTGGAGTGAGCAGTTCTTC. It specifies CASSQERWSEQFF.

The genes are TRBV2 and TRBJ1-5, with a weak D call TRBD1 (5 bases). The germline V gene has CDR1 SNHLY and CDR2 FYNNEI. The CDR3 has 13 residues. V was pared by 4 bases and J by 5 bases, with 9 bases between. CDR3 loop: CASSGQLYQPQHF. The CDR3 region has the DNA TGTGCCAGCAGTGGACAGTTGTATCAGCCCCAGCATTTT.

The chain carries TRBV7-8 and TRBJ2-1, with D possibly matching TRBD2 (6 bases). Trimming removed 5 bases at V and 2 bases at J, with 7 bases between. Germline-derived CDR1 and CDR2 are SGHVS and FQNEAQ. CDR3 length equals 13 residues. The CDR3 nucleotides read TGTGCCAGCAGCGGGGGGACCTACAATGAGCAGTTCTTC. It is translated as CASSGGTYNEQFF.

V and J are TRBV28 and TRBJ2-7; D is possibly TRBD1 (6 bases). The germline V gene encodes CDR1 MDHEN and CDR2 SYDVKM. This CDR3 is 15 amino acids long. V was clipped by 5 bases and J by 2 bases, with 16 bases between them. The CDR3: CASSPPTGGPYEQYF. For the CDR3, the DNA is TGTGCCAGCAGTCCTCCGACAGGAGGCCCCTACGAGCAGTACTTC.